This T cell receptor (beta chain) is drawn from a study of beta chain features in type 1 diabetes. The germline CDR1 and CDR2 sequences are MDHEN and SYDVKM. The length of the CDR3 is 14 residues. The V gene end was trimmed by 6 bases and the J gene end by 1 base; junction bases not matched to a gene: 5. The authors reverse transcribed all of the isolated RNA, so sequencing captured expressed TCRB transcripts. Repertoires were generated with immunoSEQ multiplex PCR, while TCRdb's copy carries only in-frame clones and drops some. This table has roughly 370,000 clones, about 14% appearing once. To note about this clone: Its antigen is not known.

Whole-study findings and limits: Type 1 diabetes patients had TCRB CDR3s that were shorter (moderately but significantly so) in all four CD4+ subsets.

The chain employs TRBV28 and TRBJ2-7; 8 bases are a match to TRBD2. The sequencing sample was made of naive CD4+ T cells from blood. The TCR comes from a man under 40 in good health. DNA for the CDR3: TGTGCCAGCAGCCGGACTAGCCCATCCTACGAGCAGTACGTC. Its translation: CASSRTSPSYEQYV.